One sample yielded the 20 T cell receptor beta chains listed below, sequenced in a study of blood T cell repertoires in COVID-19. Clones were sequenced by immunoSEQ multiplex PCR, and TCRdb holds only the in-frame ones, with some missing. The table records 200,000 to 250,000 clones, approximately 80% of them present only once. Sequencing was done on a sample of peripheral blood. The source is an elderly woman with COVID-19, enrolled during active disease.

The chain uses TRBV5-5 and TRBJ1-6; no clear D gene. The germline V gene has CDR1 SGHKS and CDR2 YYEKEE (reference sequence). V was trimmed by 3 bases and J by 0 bases, leaving 10 bases between them. This CDR3 has 16 amino acids. The CDR3 loop reads CASSYEGSSYNSPLHF. CDR3 coding DNA: TGTGCCAGCAGCTATGAGGGAAGCTCCTATAATTCACCCCTCCACTTT.

The gene calls are TRBV19 and TRBJ1-3; D is undetermined. The V gene's germline CDR1 is LNHDA and CDR2 SQIVND (reference sequence). The V end was cut by 6 bases, the J end by 0 bases, with 15 bases between. This CDR3 is 16 amino acids long. CDR3 DNA: TGTGCCAGTAGCCCGGGTCGCATGGGCTCTGGAAACACCATATATTTT. Translation gives CASSPGRMGSGNTIYF.

This sequence joins TRBV6-2 or TRBV6-3 and TRBJ1-3; no clear D gene. This CDR3 is built from 16 residues. V lost 4 bases and J 0 bases, leaving 13 bases between the germline ends. Germline CDR1 MNHEY, CDR2 SVGEGT. The CDR3: CASSSPGRNSGNTIYF. The CDR3 nucleotides read TGTGCCAGCAGTTCCCCCGGGAGAAACTCTGGAAACACCATATATTTT.

The genes are TRBV10-3 and TRBJ1-2, with a possible D match to TRBD1 (5 bases). Trimming took 3 bases from V and 4 from J, leaving 9 bases between them. The CDR3 contains 13 residues. CDR1 and CDR2 (germline): ENHRY, SYGVKD. CDR3 DNA sequence: TGTGCCATCAGTGAAGACAGCTCCTATGGCTACACCTTC. It encodes CAISEDSSYGYTF.

The rearrangement uses TRBV7-3 and TRBJ2-2; possible D gene TRBD1, 6 bases. The length of the CDR3 is 15 residues. CDR1 SGHTA and CDR2 FQGTGA come from the germline V gene. Trimming shortened V by 8 bases and J by 0 bases, and 13 bases separated the two germline ends. The CDR3 DNA is TGTGCCAGCGGCCAAGGGGGACCGAACACCGGGGAGCTGTTTTTT. Translated, it gives CASGQGGPNTGELFF.

The chain is built from TRBV11-2 and TRBJ1-6; 7 positions agree with TRBD1. Germline loops: CDR1 SGHAT, CDR2 FQNNGV. This CDR3 is 15 amino acids long. V shed 8 bases and J 7 bases; nucleotides not matched to a gene: 11. This CDR3 is CASRSRDRQNSPLHF. The CDR3 DNA follows: TGTGCCAGCCGATCCCGGGACAGACAAAATTCACCCCTCCACTTT.

This rearrangement joins TRBV19 to TRBJ2-7; TRBD2 is a possible D gene (5 bases). V dropped 4 bases and J dropped 4 bases, with 14 bases sitting between them. This CDR3 region has 14 residues. CDR1 and CDR2 (germline): LNHDA, SQIVND (reference sequence). CDR3 loop: CASSNPATGYEQYF. The CDR3 bases are TGTGCCAGTAGTAACCCAGCGACGGGGTACGAGCAGTACTTC.

This chain connects TRBV9 to TRBJ1-1; no clear D gene. The CDR3 covers 15 residues. V dropped 0 bases and J dropped 6 bases, with 15 bases sitting between them. Germline V gene sequence: CDR1 SGDLS, CDR2 YYNGEE. This CDR3 reads CASSVELAGRAEAFF. In DNA, the CDR3 is TGTGCCAGCAGCGTAGAACTGGCGGGGAGAGCTGAAGCTTTCTTT.

V is TRBV10-3 and J is TRBJ2-2, with 7 bases fitting TRBD1. The CDR3 has 14 amino acids. CDR1 and CDR2 (germline): ENHRY, SYGVKD. The V segment lost 6 bases and the J segment 2 bases; nucleotides outside the gene matches: 3. Here the CDR3 reads CAIRAGGNTGELFF. Here the CDR3 DNA reads TGTGCCATCAGAGCAGGGGGAAACACCGGGGAGCTGTTTTTT.

This rearrangement joins TRBV20-1 to TRBJ2-1, with D perhaps TRBD2 (6 bases). V was shortened by 5 bases and J by 12 bases, with 11 bases between the two germline ends. CDR3 length: 10 amino acids. The germline V gene has CDR1 DFQATT and CDR2 SNEGSKA (reference sequence). DNA for the CDR3: TGCAGTGCTGGGACTTCCGGGCAGTTCTTC. Residues: CSAGTSGQFF.

The chain is built from TRBV5-4 and TRBJ2-2; 8 nucleotides line up with TRBD1. Trimming removed 0 bases from V and 6 bases from J; junction bases left unmatched: 7. CDR1 is SGHNT and CDR2 is YYREEE in the germline V gene (reference sequence). CDR3 length equals 16 residues. The DNA of the CDR3 is TGTGCCAGCAGCTTGGCCCAGGGGGCCGGCGCCGGGGAGCTGTTTTTT. This encodes CASSLAQGAGAGELFF.

V and J are TRBV12-3 or TRBV12-4 and TRBJ1-6, with a tentative D call TRBD1 (6 bases). V lost 4 bases to trimming and J lost 8 bases, with 9 bases between them. The CDR3 covers 13 residues. CDR3 loop: CASSSWTDSPLHF. The CDR3 DNA sequence: TGTGCCAGCAGTTCCTGGACAGATTCACCCCTCCACTTT.

This clone has a single count. The chain recombines TRBV6-2 or TRBV6-3 with TRBJ2-1; tentatively, D is TRBD2 (7 bases). Germline CDR1 and CDR2: MNHEY and SVGEGT. V lost 4 bases, J lost 0 bases, and 25 bases lay in between. This CDR3 contains 20 residues. This CDR3 is CASSSDRGAGRSSSYNEQFF. Written as DNA, the CDR3 is TGTGCCAGCAGTTCCGACCGGGGGGCTGGTCGGTCAAGCTCCTACAATGAGCAGTTCTTC.

The gene calls are TRBV5-1 and TRBJ2-3; 10 positions match TRBD2. Trimming at V came to 0 bases and at J to 0 bases, leaving 13 bases not matched to a gene. Germline CDR1 is SGHRS and CDR2 is YFSETQ. The CDR3 covers 20 residues. In DNA form, the CDR3 reads TGCGCCAGCAGCTTGGGTCCTAGTAGCGGGGGGATTGATAGCACAGATACGCAGTATTTT. This translates into CASSLGPSSGGIDSTDTQYF.

The chain carries TRBV28 and TRBJ2-2, with 8 bases matching TRBD2. The CDR3 consists of 17 residues. The trim removed 6 bases at V and 5 bases at J, leaving 14 bases unmatched. Germline CDR1 reads MDHEN; CDR2 reads SYDVKM. The CDR3 coding sequence is TGTGCCAGCAGCCCGATCAGGCCCGGCGGGGGGACCGGGGAGCTGTTTTTT. This codes for CASSPIRPGGGTGELFF.

The rearrangement links TRBV28 to TRBJ1-3; TRBD1 is a possible D gene (5 bases). Trimming stripped 2 bases from V and 0 bases from J, with 8 bases between. The CDR3 consists of 15 residues. CDR1 is MDHEN and CDR2 is SYDVKM in the germline V gene. CDR3: CASSLGGGSGNTIYF. The CDR3 nucleotides are TGTGCCAGCAGTTTAGGGGGGGGCTCTGGAAACACCATATATTTT.

The V call is TRBV6-5, the J call TRBJ2-5, with TRBD1 matching 9 bases. The CDR3 contains 16 residues. V shed 0 bases and J 4 bases; nucleotides not matched to a gene: 6. CDR1 and CDR2 (germline): MNHEY, SVGAGI. Here the CDR3 DNA reads TGTGCCAGCAGTTACTCCCTAACAGGGGGCCCAGAGACCCAGTACTTC. Its translation: CASSYSLTGGPETQYF.

The chain couples TRBV7-2 to TRBJ1-3, with D possibly TRBD1 on 5 matching bases. Looked up from germline, CDR1 is SGHTA and CDR2 is FQGNSA. The CDR3 sequence is 15 residues long. Trimming removed 3 bases from V and 4 bases from J, with 13 bases in between. The CDR3 nucleotides are TGTGCCAGCAGCTTTGGGCAGGGAAGGGGAAACACCATATATTTT. Translated, it gives CASSFGQGRGNTIYF.

In this sample, this clone turned up a few times. The chain has TRBV6-6 and TRBJ2-6, with D possibly TRBD1 on 6 matching bases. The V gene's germline CDR1 is MNHNY and CDR2 SVGAGI (reference sequence). V was pared by 5 bases and J by 2 bases, with 10 bases between. The CDR3 totals 15 residues. CDR3 DNA sequence: TGTGCCAGCAGTCAACAGGGCACTGGGGCCAACGTCCTGACTTTC. Translated: CASSQQGTGANVLTF.

The V call is TRBV30, the J call TRBJ1-1; a possible D gene is TRBD1 (6 bases). Germline V gene lookup returns CDR1 GTSNPN and CDR2 SVGIG (reference sequence). The V and J ends lost 0 bases and 1 base respectively, with 12 bases between them. The CDR3 runs to 15 residues. This CDR3 is CAWSVRGGRNTEAFF. The DNA for the CDR3 is TGTGCCTGGAGTGTACGGGGGGGGCGGAACACTGAAGCTTTCTTT.